Each of the 23 T cell receptor beta chains below was sequenced from the same sample in a study of control samples from healthy donors and cancer patients. Profiling relied on immunoSEQ multiplex PCR, and the TCRdb table lists in-frame clones only, not all of them. The sample consists of approximately 150,000 clones, approximately 90% of them appearing once. Sequenced input: blood. These receptors came from a woman aged 25 to 39 in good health.

The chain recombines TRBV12-3 or TRBV12-4 with TRBJ2-3, with a possible D match to TRBD1 (5 bases). Trimming took 5 bases from V and 3 from J, leaving 6 bases between them. This CDR3 has 12 amino acids. CDR3 sequence: CASSRQTDTQYF. For the CDR3, the DNA is TGTGCCAGCAGTCGACAGACAGATACGCAGTATTTT.

J is TRBJ2-1 and V is TRBV7-8, with 14 nucleotides matching TRBD2. The V gene's germline CDR1 is SGHVS and CDR2 FQNEAQ. CDR3 size: 20 residues. The trim removed 0 bases at V and 5 bases at J, leaving 12 bases unmatched. CDR3 DNA sequence: TGTGCCAGCAGCTTAGCTGTTATCTGGACTAGCGGGAGGCAGAACAATGAGCAGTTCTTC. Amino acids: CASSLAVIWTSGRQNNEQFF.

The V gene is TRBV11-2, the J gene TRBJ1-2, with a weak D call TRBD1 (5 bases). The length of the CDR3 is 17 residues. Germline lookup yields CDR1 SGHAT and CDR2 FQNNGV. V lost 1 base and J 2 bases, leaving 17 bases between the germline ends. CDR3 in amino acids: CASSLVVGTGLNYGYTF. For the CDR3, the DNA is TGTGCCAGCAGCTTAGTGGTCGGTACGGGGCTCAACTATGGCTACACCTTC.

The chain carries TRBV29-1 and TRBJ2-5; maybe TRBD1 (5 bases). CDR1 is SQVTM, CDR2 ANQGSEA, per germline. The CDR3 loop spans 12 amino acids. V was pared by 2 bases and J by 4 bases, with 8 bases between. In DNA, the CDR3 is TGCAGCGTTGAACGGCAGGGAGAGACCCAGTACTTC. Translated, it gives CSVERQGETQYF.

The V call is TRBV28, the J call TRBJ2-1, with 11 bases identical to TRBD2. Per the germline V gene, CDR1 is MDHEN and CDR2 is SYDVKM. This CDR3 spans 15 amino acids. The junction had 4 bases not matched to a gene; V was cut back by 2 bases and J by 7 bases. CDR3 coding DNA: TGTGCCAGCAGTTTACCGGGACTAGCGGCGAATGAGCAGTTCTTC. Translated, it gives CASSLPGLAANEQFF. Looking up the rest from reference TRBV28 and TRBJ2-1 gives the full variable domain: DVKVTQSSRYLVKRTGEKVFLECVQDMDHENMFWYRQDPGLGLRLIYFSYDVKMKEKGDIPEGYSVSREKKERFSLILESASTNQTSMYLCASSLPGLAANEQFFGPGTRLTVL.

V is TRBV30 and J is TRBJ2-7; D is perhaps TRBD1 (6 bases). The germline CDR1 and CDR2 sequences are GTSNPN and SVGIG (reference sequence). The CDR3 consists of 12 residues. V shed 3 bases and J shed 2 bases, with 8 bases lying between them. The CDR3 nucleotides are TGTGCCTGGAGACAGGGCCCCTACGAGCAGTACTTC. This encodes CAWRQGPYEQYF.

This chain connects TRBV27 to TRBJ2-7; 9 bases agree with TRBD1. This CDR3 spans 15 amino acids. The J segment lost 3 bases and the V segment lost 4 bases, leaving 7 bases of the junction unmatched. CDR1 is MNHEY and CDR2 is SMNVEV in the germline V gene (reference sequence). In DNA, the CDR3 is TGTGCCAGCAGTTATGGGACAGGGATTTTCTACGAGCAGTACTTC. This codes for CASSYGTGIFYEQYF.

V usage is TRBV10-3 and J usage is TRBJ2-3, with D possibly matching TRBD2 (6 bases). This CDR3 is built from 15 residues. Germline CDR1 and CDR2: ENHRY and SYGVKD. The V and J ends lost 3 bases and 0 bases respectively, with 10 bases between them. CDR3 sequence: CAISDRAGSTDTQYF. CDR3 nucleotide sequence: TGTGCCATCAGTGATCGAGCGGGCAGCACAGATACGCAGTATTTT.

This clone was seen a handful of times. The chain couples TRBV7-8 to TRBJ2-1; the D gene is possibly TRBD2 (6 bases). The CDR3 is made up of 18 amino acids. The V and J ends lost 1 base and 4 bases respectively, with 20 bases between them. The germline CDR1 and CDR2 sequences are SGHVS and FQNEAQ. As DNA, the CDR3 is TGTGCCAGCAGCTTAGGGTGGGGAGGACTCTACCTATACAATGAGCAGTTCTTC. It codes for CASSLGWGGLYLYNEQFF.

This chain connects TRBV5-6 to TRBJ1-2; D is ambiguous. Trimming removed 3 bases at V and 4 bases at J, with 7 bases between. Germline CDR1 and CDR2: SGHDT and YYEEEE. CDR3 length equals 12 residues. The CDR3 sequence: CASSSERYGYTF. DNA of the CDR3: TGTGCCAGCAGCTCGGAGCGCTATGGCTACACCTTC.

The rearrangement uses TRBV9 and TRBJ2-6; D gene unclear. V was pared by 4 bases and J by 0 bases, with 5 bases between. The CDR3 runs to 14 residues. Germline CDR1 reads SGDLS; CDR2 reads YYNGEE. The CDR3 region has the DNA TGTGCCAGCAGCTCGTTCTCTGGGGCCAACGTCCTGACTTTC. Translated: CASSSFSGANVLTF.

This chain links TRBV9 with TRBJ2-7, with 10 bases lining up with TRBD2. CDR3 length: 14 amino acids. Looked up from germline, CDR1 is SGDLS and CDR2 is YYNGEE. V trimming: 0 bases; J trimming: 6 bases; junction bases outside the gene matches: 3. CDR3 nucleotide sequence: TGTGCCAGCAGCGTAGGGGGACTAGCGATCGAGCAGTACTTC. Residues: CASSVGGLAIEQYF. The full variable domain, its missing parts supplied by reference TRBV9 and TRBJ2-7, is DSGVTQTPKHLITATGQRVTLRCSPRSGDLSVYWYQQSLDQGLQFLIQYYNGEERAKGNILERFSAQQFPDLHSELNLSSLELGDSALYFCASSVGGLAIEQYFGPGTRLTVT.

This chain links TRBV6-4 with TRBJ1-1, with D possibly being TRBD1 (6 bases). Germline V gives CDR1 MRHNA, CDR2 SNTAGT. This CDR3 spans 15 amino acids. V dropped 3 bases and J dropped 4 bases, with 15 bases sitting between them. In DNA, the CDR3 is TGTGCCAGCAGTGAGCGAGGGGGAGGGGGCACTGAAGCTTTCTTT. Protein sequence: CASSERGGGGTEAFF.

The chain links TRBV18 to TRBJ2-7; D remains ambiguous. Trimming took 4 bases from V and 0 from J, leaving 13 bases between them. The CDR3 runs to 15 residues. CDR1 is KGHSH, CDR2 LQKENI, per germline. CDR3 nucleotides: TGTGCCAGCTCACGGTTAGACCAAAGCTCCTACGAGCAGTACTTC. This translates into CASSRLDQSSYEQYF.

This chain links TRBV11-2 with TRBJ2-1, with 10 bases fitting TRBD1. V shed 0 bases and J 0 bases; nucleotides not matched to a gene: 5. The CDR3 sequence is 18 residues long. Per germline, CDR1 SGHAT and CDR2 FQNNGV. CDR3 coding DNA: TGTGCCAGCAGCTTAGACCATAGACAGGGGGCCTCCTACAATGAGCAGTTCTTC. It translates to CASSLDHRQGASYNEQFF. The full variable domain, rest sourced from reference TRBV11-2 and TRBJ2-1, is EAGVAQSPRYKIIEKRQSVAFWCNPISGHATLYWYQQILGQGPKLLIQFQNNGVVDDSQLPKDRFSAERLKGVDSTLKIQPAKLEDSAVYLCASSLDHRQGASYNEQFFGPGTRLTVL.

CDR3 loop: CASSLDVTGEQYF. In DNA form, the CDR3 reads TGTGCCAGCAGCTTGGACGTGACAGGCGAGCAGTACTTC. J is TRBJ2-7 and V is TRBV5-5, with a weak D call TRBD1 (6 bases). The CDR3 loop spans 13 amino acids. Germline CDR1 and CDR2: SGHKS and YYEKEE (reference sequence). Between the trimmed V and J ends, which lost 0 bases and 6 bases, there was a span of 10 bases.

The gene calls are TRBV6-1 and TRBJ1-1; no definite D call. Trimming pared 5 bases from V and 6 bases from J, leaving 7 bases between. This CDR3 is 11 amino acids long. Germline-derived CDR1 and CDR2 are MNHNS and SASEGT. DNA for the CDR3: TGTGCCAGCAGTTGGGCGGCTGAAGCTTTCTTT. This gives the protein CASSWAAEAFF.

This chain joins TRBV7-2 and TRBJ2-3; D is uncertain. The CDR3 is 14 amino acids. V lost 2 bases to trimming and J lost 0 bases, with 6 bases between them. The germline gives CDR1 SGHTA, CDR2 FQGNSA. The CDR3 region is CASSLSTSTDTQYF. The CDR3 DNA follows: TGTGCCAGCAGCTTAAGTACTAGCACAGATACGCAGTATTTT.

This rearrangement joins TRBV15 to TRBJ1-1; D remains unclear. The V end was cut by 4 bases, the J end by 5 bases, with 11 bases between. The CDR3 has 13 amino acids. Germline assignment: CDR1 LNHNV and CDR2 YYDKDF (reference sequence). CDR3 bases: TGTGCCACCAGCACAGAAGAGAGAACTGAAGCTTTCTTT. Protein sequence: CATSTEERTEAFF.

V and J are TRBV5-1 and TRBJ2-1, with D unresolved. CDR1 and CDR2 from the germline V gene are SGHRS and YFSETQ. CDR3 length equals 14 residues. Trimming pared 4 bases from V and 0 bases from J, leaving 8 bases between. The CDR3 DNA reads TGCGCCAGCAGCCAAAGGGACTCCTACAATGAGCAGTTCTTC. Encoded protein: CASSQRDSYNEQFF.

The gene calls are TRBV24-1 and TRBJ1-5, with a possible D match to TRBD1 (5 bases). This CDR3 region has 14 residues. The germline CDR1 and CDR2 sequences are KGHDR and SFDVKD. The V gene lost 2 bases and the J gene lost 6 bases, with 10 bases spanning the gap. Here the CDR3 reads CATSDSRGRQPQHF. CDR3 DNA: TGTGCCACCAGTGATTCGAGGGGTCGTCAGCCCCAGCATTTT.

The chain combines TRBV5-4 with TRBJ1-6; TRBD1 aligns across 7 bases. CDR1 and CDR2 from the germline V gene are SGHNT and YYREEE (reference sequence). The CDR3 consists of 14 residues. CDR3 residues: CATGPGQYNSPLHF. CDR3 nucleotides: TGTGCAACCGGCCCGGGACAGTATAATTCACCCCTCCACTTT.

This chain links TRBV18 with TRBJ1-2; a weak D match, TRBD1 (6 bases). The ends were cut back, 6 bases at V and 1 base at J, with 21 bases in the middle. The CDR3 has 17 amino acids. CDR1 KGHSH and CDR2 LQKENI come from the germline V gene. This CDR3 is CASSQMGGRQINYGYTF. The CDR3 region has the DNA TGTGCCAGCTCCCAAATGGGGGGCAGACAGATTAACTATGGCTACACCTTC.